This T cell receptor beta chain came from a study of blood T cell repertoires in COVID-19 (dated by TCRdb to the early 2020s). About the study as a whole: Samples from collaborators originated in the United States, Italy and Spain and spanned both the acute and convalescent phases of COVID-19. The repertoires were made available in a free public database intended to serve as a resource for research on the immune response to SARS-CoV-2. Samples came from the ongoing ImmuneRACE study (first 160 participants) plus 1,254 subjects from 6 global collaborators. Where available, HLA class I and class II types were obtained from metadata supplied by the sample provider rather than from assay-based typing. Deeply sampled blood TCRbeta repertoires from subjects exposed to, actively infected with, or recovered from COVID-19 were included in the dataset. A de-identified subject ID, COVID-19 status, age in years and sex were almost always included in the sample metadata. The prospective study material was composed of cDNA or gDNA derived from T cells, B-cell-depleted T cells, or PBMCs.

Overall results and qualifications from the work: The quantity of clinical and demographic metadata differed by source and by participant and was supplied without curation.

Another Seattle source contributed samples from volunteer blood donors who had recovered from COVID-19. Whole blood was collected in K2EDTA tubes by collaborating institutions according to the institutions' own protocols. For TCRbeta analysis, collaborators shipped samples as frozen whole blood, isolated PBMCs, or DNA extracted from either of those sample types. The immunoSEQ Assay, a bias-controlled multiplex PCR, was used to amplify TCRbeta CDR3 regions from genomic DNA. The paper's processing steps were these. The number of nucleated cells in each sample was estimated from the amplification of reference gene primers within the assay. Sequence reads were collapsed and filtered to measure the absolute abundance of every unique TCRbeta CDR3 rearrangement. For each sample, productive Simpson clonality was calculated as the square root of Simpson's diversity index across productive rearrangements. TCRdb stores this immuneACCESS table with in-frame sequences only. Part of the clones is absent; in the studies checked, under half of the shortfall reflects unresolved V genes, and no reason is known for the rest. Clone size and V and J calls were adopted from that table, with D and trimming inferred from the DNA. The sample records a few hundred thousand clones, 65% to 85% of which are singletons. Less than 2% of the sample is taken by the ten largest.

According to the germline V gene, CDR1 reads ENHRY and CDR2 reads SYGVKD. The CDR3 spans 19 residues, from the cysteine through the phenylalanine. CDR3 DNA only is kept here, 57 bases in frame from base 1. V ends up 0 bases short and J 3 bases short, with an unmatched junction base count of 6. With respect to this clone: What this receptor recognizes is not known. No much larger clone exists at a distance of one base, and base qualities are not known.

Sequenced sample: peripheral blood. The clonotype was recovered from a woman in her 40s who had recovered from COVID-19. The chain is encoded by TRBV10-3 joined to TRBJ2-6, with TRBD1 identical over 12 junction bases. The CDR3 sequence is CAISESQGQGAFGANVLTF. The DNA sequence reads TGTGCCATCAGTGAGTCGCAGGGACAGGGGGCTTTTGGGGCCAACGTCCTGACTTTC.